This T cell receptor beta chain was observed in a study of blood T cell repertoires in COVID-19. Whole-study context: Acute and convalescent COVID-19 specimens originated in the United States, Italy and Spain. PBMCs, B-cell-depleted T cells, or T cells provided the cDNA or gDNA that made up the material.

CDR3 length: 14 residues. Trimming removed 1 base from V and 7 bases from J; junction bases left unmatched: 5. In germline, CDR1 is SGHNT, CDR2 YYREEE (reference sequence). In the authors' workflow: Estimation of nucleated cell counts was performed using reference gene primer amplification. Assay used: immunoSEQ multiplex PCR; TCRdb lists only in-frame clones, some missing. The DNA gave D and trimming, while V, J and clone size come from that table. The sample contains around 250,000 clones, around 83% of which appear only once. The chain recombines TRBV5-4 with TRBJ1-2; 9 bases align to TRBD1. This receptor was obtained from a woman in her late teens or twenties with acute or convalescent COVID-19. The sample was peripheral blood. The CDR3 coding sequence is TGTGCCAGCAGCTTGTCGGGACAGGGTTCTGGCTACACCTTC. Its translation is CASSLSGQGSGYTF.